Below, 12 T cell receptor beta chains from the same sample are listed, as sequenced in a study of glioma-infiltrating T cells after dendritic cell vaccination. TCRdb's table, derived via immunoSEQ multiplex PCR, lists solely in-frame clones and lacks some. The sample consists of 85,000 to 100,000 clones, approximately 78% of them appearing once. Time point of the sample: after dendritic cell vaccination, including at tumor progression/relapse. The material sequenced was blood, taken after dendritic cell vaccination. The receptors stem from a human donor with glioblastoma.

V usage is TRBV9 and J usage is TRBJ1-1; 9 bases agree with TRBD1. The CDR3 spans 16 residues. V trimming: 3 bases; J trimming: 5 bases; junction bases outside the gene matches: 11. CDR1 SGDLS and CDR2 YYNGEE come from the germline V gene. The CDR3 region is CASSGGEGQGRTEAFF. The CDR3, as DNA: TGTGCCAGCAGCGGGGGGGAGGGACAGGGTCGTACTGAAGCTTTCTTT. Full variable domain (rest looked up from reference TRBV9 and TRBJ1-1): DSGVTQTPKHLITATGQRVTLRCSPRSGDLSVYWYQQSLDQGLQFLIQYYNGEERAKGNILERFSAQQFPDLHSELNLSSLELGDSALYFCASSGGEGQGRTEAFFGQGTRLTVV.

This sequence joins TRBV2 and TRBJ1-5; the D gene is possibly TRBD1 (5 bases). Trimming took off 7 bases at V and 6 bases at J, with 13 bases between the two ends. CDR1 is SNHLY and CDR2 is FYNNEI in the germline V gene. This CDR3 is built from 13 residues. Here the CDR3 reads CASKGSLGQPQHF. CDR3 sequence (DNA): TGTGCCAGCAAGGGGTCTCTGGGTCAGCCCCAGCATTTT.

The V and J genes are TRBV30 and TRBJ2-4; 7 nucleotides line up with TRBD1. The germline V gene encodes CDR1 GTSNPN and CDR2 SVGIG (reference sequence). This CDR3 has 13 residues. V shed 1 base and J 6 bases; nucleotides not matched to a gene: 3. The CDR3 nucleotides read TGTGCCTGGAGTGGGCCAGGGGGAAACATTCAGTACTTC. It translates to CAWSGPGGNIQYF.

V is TRBV10-3 and J is TRBJ2-3; weak D call: TRBD1 (6 bases). This CDR3 is built from 15 residues. Germline loops: CDR1 ENHRY, CDR2 SYGVKD. Trimming left V 3 bases short and J 2 bases short, with 12 bases between. CDR3 nucleotide sequence: TGTGCCATCAGTGAAAGTCGGACAGCCACAGATACGCAGTATTTT. This translates into CAISESRTATDTQYF.

This clone has just one count. V usage is TRBV5-1 and J usage is TRBJ1-3, with D unresolved. The CDR3 totals 14 residues. Germline V gives CDR1 SGHRS, CDR2 YFSETQ. Trimming removed 0 bases at V and 2 bases at J, with 6 bases between. For the CDR3, the DNA is TGCGCCAGCAGCTTGGCTTCTACTGGAAACACCATATATTTT. It encodes CASSLASTGNTIYF.

The V gene is TRBV4-2, the J gene TRBJ2-3, with TRBD2 matching 8 bases. Per germline, CDR1 LGHNA and CDR2 YNFKEQ. The length of the CDR3 is 16 residues. V lost 3 bases, J lost 3 bases, and 8 bases stayed unmatched. CDR3 sequence reads: CASSHGRGGQTDTQYF. CDR3 coding DNA: TGTGCCAGCAGCCACGGTCGGGGGGGACAAACAGATACGCAGTATTTT.

The genes are TRBV7-9 and TRBJ2-7; tentatively, D is TRBD2 (7 bases). The germline V and J ends were trimmed by 8 bases and 1 base, with 15 bases remaining between them. The CDR3 runs to 14 residues. Per germline, CDR1 SEHNR and CDR2 FQNEAQ (reference sequence). The CDR3 region has the DNA TGTGCCAGCCGGAGGGGGGGCGTTTCCTACGAGCAGTACTTC. Translating gives CASRRGGVSYEQYF.

The genes are TRBV5-1 and TRBJ1-2; TRBD1 agrees at 7 bases. The CDR3 is 15 residues long. V dropped 0 bases and J dropped 5; count of bases not matched to a gene: 7. Germline V lookup: CDR1 SGHRS, CDR2 YFSETQ. The CDR3 spells CASSLGDSLGYGYTF. Written as DNA, the CDR3 is TGCGCCAGCAGCTTGGGGGACAGCCTTGGGTATGGCTACACCTTC. Drawing the rest from reference TRBV5-1 and TRBJ1-2, the complete variable domain is KAGVTQTPRYLIKTRGQQVTLSCSPISGHRSVSWYQQTPGQGLQFLFEYFSETQRNKGNFPGRFSGRQFSNSRSEMNVSTLELGDSALYLCASSLGDSLGYGYTFGSGTRLTVV.

This clone appeared a single time. This chain connects TRBV5-1 to TRBJ2-5, with a possible D match to TRBD2 (5 bases). Germline CDR1 reads SGHRS; CDR2 reads YFSETQ. The CDR3 runs 13 residues. The V gene lost 2 bases and the J gene lost 4 bases, with 9 bases spanning the gap. The CDR3 bases are TGCGCCAGCAGCTTCGGGGTTCTAGAGACCCAGTACTTC. This sequence encodes CASSFGVLETQYF.

The chain combines TRBV6-5 with TRBJ2-5; no reliable D call. CDR3 length: 14 amino acids. Germline CDR1 reads MNHEY; CDR2 reads SVGAGI. Trimming cost V 6 bases and J 4 bases, with 15 bases left between them. CDR3 protein: CASSLTGVRETQYF. In DNA, the CDR3 is TGTGCCAGCAGCCTCACCGGTGTGAGAGAGACCCAGTACTTC.

This sequence joins TRBV6-5 and TRBJ1-5; no definite D call. Germline V gene data show CDR1 as MNHEY and CDR2 as SVGAGI. V gave up 7 bases and J gave up 1 base, with 14 bases separating them. The CDR3 extends over 15 amino acids. CDR3 loop: CASKPGRFSNQPQHF. The CDR3 coding sequence is TGTGCCAGCAAGCCCGGTCGGTTCAGCAATCAGCCCCAGCATTTT.

The chain's CDR3 is CAISEQGERSSPLHF. The CDR3 nucleotides read TGTGCCATCAGTGAGCAAGGGGAACGGAGCTCACCCCTCCACTTT. The V and J genes are TRBV10-3 and TRBJ1-6; a weak D match, TRBD1 (5 bases). In germline, CDR1 is ENHRY, CDR2 SYGVKD. CDR3 length equals 15 residues. Between the trimmed V and J ends, which lost 2 bases and 10 bases, there was a span of 15 bases.